These T cell receptor beta chains were read from a single sample in a study of OX40 agonist ivuxolimab in advanced cancers. Assay: immunoSEQ multiplex PCR; the TCRdb copy retains only in-frame clones and omits some. The profile shows tens of thousands of clones, 91% of them singletons. Sequenced here: CD4+ or CD8+ T cells sorted from blood, sampled in a trial of the OX40 agonist ivuxolimab. These receptors all come from an adult with an advanced solid tumor such as melanoma, head and neck, liver or kidney cancer. The CDR3 runs from the conserved cysteine through the conserved F or W. D genes are given only for firm matches. Size is omitted from some rows. Given values are once, few, many or a class for expanded clones.

j_gene: TRBJ2-5; d_gene: TRBD2; abundance: NA; v_gene: TRBV28; CDR3aa: CASSAPLGLAGTETQYF; CDR3nt: TGTGCCAGCAGTGCCCCTCTTGGACTAGCGGGAACGGAGACCCAGTACTTC
j_gene: TRBJ2-3; d_gene: TRBD2; abundance: NA; v_gene: TRBV9; CDR3aa: CASSPWGGSGDTQYF; CDR3nt: TGTGCCAGCAGCCCATGGGGGGGGAGCGGAGATACGCAGTATTTT
j_gene: TRBJ2-1; d_gene: NA; abundance: NA; v_gene: TRBV27; CDR3aa: CASSPGPYNEQFF; CDR3nt: TGTGCCAGCAGTCCCGGGCCGTACAATGAGCAGTTCTTC
j_gene: TRBJ2-5; d_gene: NA; abundance: NA; v_gene: TRBV15; CDR3aa: CATSRDLGGETQYF; CDR3nt: TGTGCCACCAGCAGAGATCTAGGGGGGGAGACCCAGTACTTC
j_gene: TRBJ2-5; d_gene: TRBD1; abundance: NA; v_gene: TRBV4-1; CDR3aa: CASSTDRDRGRETQYF; CDR3nt: TGCGCCAGCAGCACCGACCGGGACAGGGGGCGAGAGACCCAGTACTTC
j_gene: TRBJ1-3; d_gene: TRBD1; abundance: few; v_gene: TRBV7-9; CDR3aa: CASLDRSSGNTIYF; CDR3nt: TGTGCCAGCCTGGACAGGAGCTCTGGAAACACCATATATTTT
j_gene: TRBJ2-3; d_gene: TRBD2; abundance: NA; v_gene: TRBV28; CDR3aa: CASIGTSSRLDTQYF; CDR3nt: TGTGCCAGCATCGGGACTAGCAGTCGGCTAGATACGCAGTATTTT
j_gene: TRBJ2-1; d_gene: TRBD1; abundance: NA; v_gene: TRBV5-1; CDR3aa: CASSLISDRAYNEQFF; CDR3nt: TGCGCCAGCAGCTTGATTTCAGACAGGGCGTACAATGAGCAGTTCTTC
j_gene: TRBJ1-1; d_gene: TRBD1; abundance: NA; v_gene: TRBV9; CDR3aa: CASSVGGQGTAFF; CDR3nt: TGTGCCAGCAGCGTAGGGGGACAGGGGACGGCTTTCTTT
j_gene: TRBJ2-1; d_gene: TRBD2; abundance: NA; v_gene: TRBV7-9; CDR3aa: CASSLALISGSVDEQFF; CDR3nt: TGTGCCAGCAGCTTAGCTCTAATTAGCGGGAGTGTGGATGAGCAGTTCTTC
j_gene: TRBJ1-1; d_gene: NA; abundance: NA; v_gene: TRBV7-2; CDR3aa: CASSFVNTEAFF; CDR3nt: TGTGCCAGCAGTTTTGTGAACACTGAAGCTTTCTTT
j_gene: TRBJ2-3; d_gene: TRBD2; abundance: NA; v_gene: TRBV13; CDR3aa: CASSSPRGAGEVADTQYF; CDR3nt: TGTGCCAGCAGCTCCCCCAGAGGCGCGGGAGAGGTTGCAGATACGCAGTATTTT
j_gene: TRBJ1-5; d_gene: NA; abundance: NA; v_gene: TRBV6-5; CDR3aa: CASSYSSVAEEPQHF; CDR3nt: TGTGCCAGCAGTTACTCATCTGTGGCGGAGGAGCCCCAGCATTTT
j_gene: TRBJ2-1; d_gene: TRBD2; abundance: NA; v_gene: TRBV30; CDR3aa: CAWSVPTSGFSSYNEQFF; CDR3nt: TGTGCCTGGAGTGTACCTACTAGCGGATTTAGCTCCTACAATGAGCAGTTCTTC
j_gene: TRBJ2-2; d_gene: TRBD2; abundance: NA; v_gene: TRBV4-1; CDR3aa: CASSQDSVGLAPNTGELFF; CDR3nt: TGCGCCAGCAGCCAAGATTCGGTGGGACTAGCTCCTAACACCGGGGAGCTGTTTTTT
j_gene: TRBJ1-1; d_gene: NA; abundance: NA; v_gene: TRBV30; CDR3aa: CAWSVRWGKTEAFF; CDR3nt: TGTGCCTGGAGTGTACGGTGGGGTAAGACTGAAGCTTTCTTT
j_gene: TRBJ1-2; d_gene: NA; abundance: NA; v_gene: TRBV4-3; CDR3aa: CASSQETTILF; CDR3nt: TGCGCCAGCAGCCAAGAGACTACCATTCTCTTC
j_gene: TRBJ2-1; d_gene: TRBD2; abundance: NA; v_gene: TRBV7-8; CDR3aa: CASSYGTSGSTEQFF; CDR3nt: TGTGCCAGCAGCTATGGCACTAGCGGGAGTACTGAGCAGTTCTTC
j_gene: TRBJ2-2; d_gene: TRBD2; abundance: NA; v_gene: TRBV4-1; CDR3aa: CASSTPGTSENTGELFF; CDR3nt: TGCGCCAGCAGCACACCCGGGACTAGCGAGAACACCGGGGAGCTGTTTTTT
j_gene: TRBJ2-1; d_gene: NA; abundance: NA; v_gene: TRBV29-1; CDR3aa: CSVRGLPGSYNEQFF; CDR3nt: TGCAGCGTCCGTGGACTACCCGGCTCCTACAATGAGCAGTTCTTC
j_gene: TRBJ2-1; d_gene: NA; abundance: NA; v_gene: TRBV7-2; CDR3aa: CASLSLEGSYNEQFF; CDR3nt: TGTGCCAGCCTGTCCCTTGAGGGTTCCTACAATGAGCAGTTCTTC
j_gene: TRBJ2-2; d_gene: TRBD1; abundance: NA; v_gene: TRBV4-2; CDR3aa: CASSQEDRESGTGELFF; CDR3nt: TGTGCCAGCAGCCAAGAAGACAGGGAGTCTGGCACCGGGGAGCTGTTTTTT
j_gene: TRBJ2-7; d_gene: NA; abundance: once; v_gene: TRBV14; CDR3aa: CASSQRGSSYEQYF; CDR3nt: TGTGCCAGCAGCCAACGCGGCAGCTCCTACGAGCAGTACTTC
j_gene: TRBJ1-1; d_gene: NA; abundance: NA; v_gene: TRBV10-1; CDR3aa: CASSENTNTEAFF; CDR3nt: TGCGCCAGCAGTGAGAATACTAACACTGAAGCTTTCTTT
j_gene: TRBJ2-2; d_gene: TRBD1; abundance: NA; v_gene: TRBV5-4; CDR3aa: CASSREGQGMGELFF; CDR3nt: TGTGCCAGCAGCCGGGAGGGACAGGGGATGGGGGAGCTGTTTTTT
j_gene: TRBJ2-7; d_gene: NA; abundance: medium-sized; v_gene: TRBV7-3; CDR3aa: CASSPAPGYEQYF; CDR3nt: TGTGCCAGCAGCCCCGCCCCGGGGTACGAGCAGTACTTC
j_gene: TRBJ2-3; d_gene: NA; abundance: NA; v_gene: TRBV25-1; CDR3aa: CASSTIPDTQYF; CDR3nt: TGTGCCAGCAGTACGATCCCAGATACGCAGTATTTT
j_gene: TRBJ2-7; d_gene: NA; abundance: NA; v_gene: TRBV28; CDR3aa: CASATGSGYEQYF; CDR3nt: TGTGCCAGCGCTACGGGTTCGGGCTACGAGCAGTACTTC
j_gene: TRBJ1-1; d_gene: NA; abundance: NA; v_gene: TRBV9; CDR3aa: CASSGGGVATEAFF; CDR3nt: TGTGCCAGCAGCGGGGGCGGGGTGGCCACTGAAGCTTTCTTT
j_gene: TRBJ2-7; d_gene: NA; abundance: NA; v_gene: TRBV15; CDR3aa: CATSRVERDTYEQYF; CDR3nt: TGTGCCACCAGCAGGGTGGAGCGCGATACCTACGAGCAGTACTTC
j_gene: TRBJ2-1; d_gene: TRBD1; abundance: NA; v_gene: TRBV7-9; CDR3aa: CASTLPDLGQGWNEQFF; CDR3nt: TGTGCCAGCACCCTCCCCGACTTGGGACAGGGGTGGAATGAGCAGTTCTTC
j_gene: TRBJ2-1; d_gene: NA; abundance: NA; v_gene: TRBV19; CDR3aa: CASSIDLSGREQFF; CDR3nt: TGTGCCAGTAGTATAGATCTTAGCGGAAGAGAGCAGTTCTTC
j_gene: TRBJ1-1; d_gene: TRBD1; abundance: once; v_gene: TRBV6-5; CDR3aa: CASSYSGTGRTEAFF; CDR3nt: TGTGCCAGCAGTTACTCCGGGACAGGTCGGACTGAAGCTTTCTTT
j_gene: TRBJ1-1; d_gene: TRBD1; abundance: NA; v_gene: TRBV19; CDR3aa: CASSRGQGMNTEAFF; CDR3nt: TGTGCCAGTAGTCGGGGACAGGGGATGAACACTGAAGCTTTCTTT
j_gene: TRBJ1-4; d_gene: NA; abundance: NA; v_gene: TRBV7-2; CDR3aa: CASSSDLGANEKLFF; CDR3nt: TGTGCCAGCAGCTCAGACCTGGGGGCGAATGAAAAACTGTTTTTT
j_gene: TRBJ2-3; d_gene: NA; abundance: NA; v_gene: TRBV27; CDR3aa: CASSTGWTDTQYF; CDR3nt: TGTGCCAGCAGCACAGGGTGGACAGATACGCAGTATTTT
j_gene: TRBJ2-3; d_gene: TRBD2; abundance: NA; v_gene: TRBV7-9; CDR3aa: CASSDKREWTDTQYF; CDR3nt: TGTGCCAGCAGCGATAAGCGGGAGTGGACAGATACGCAGTATTTT
j_gene: TRBJ1-5; d_gene: NA; abundance: NA; v_gene: TRBV7-9; CDR3aa: CASSRQSNQPQHF; CDR3nt: TGTGCCAGCAGTCGACAGTCCAATCAGCCCCAGCATTTT
j_gene: TRBJ1-2; d_gene: NA; abundance: NA; v_gene: TRBV2; CDR3aa: CASSDMKGLNYGYTF; CDR3nt: TGTGCCAGCAGTGATATGAAAGGGCTTAACTATGGCTACACCTTC
j_gene: TRBJ2-7; d_gene: NA; abundance: NA; v_gene: TRBV6-5; CDR3aa: CASSREAVNEQYF; CDR3nt: TGTGCCAGCAGTCGTGAGGCAGTCAACGAGCAGTACTTC
j_gene: TRBJ2-7; d_gene: TRBD1; abundance: NA; v_gene: TRBV27; CDR3aa: CASSGRDRGYEQYF; CDR3nt: TGTGCCAGCAGTGGCCGGGACAGGGGCTACGAGCAGTACTTC
j_gene: TRBJ2-1; d_gene: NA; abundance: once; v_gene: TRBV14; CDR3aa: CASSPRDRATNEQFF; CDR3nt: TGTGCCAGCAGCCCTCGGGACCGGGCGACGAATGAGCAGTTCTTC
j_gene: TRBJ2-5; d_gene: NA; abundance: NA; v_gene: TRBV5-6; CDR3aa: CASSFSAGSETQYF; CDR3nt: TGTGCCAGCAGCTTCTCGGCGGGGTCAGAGACCCAGTACTTC
j_gene: TRBJ1-4; d_gene: NA; abundance: NA; v_gene: TRBV14; CDR3aa: CASSQRTNEKLFF; CDR3nt: TGTGCCAGCAGCCAAAGGACTAATGAAAAACTGTTTTTT
j_gene: TRBJ1-1; d_gene: NA; abundance: NA; v_gene: TRBV6-1; CDR3aa: CASSEGVGRGTEAFF; CDR3nt: TGTGCCAGCAGTGAAGGGGTCGGAAGAGGCACTGAAGCTTTCTTT
j_gene: TRBJ2-2; d_gene: NA; abundance: NA; v_gene: TRBV5-1; CDR3aa: CASSLEVRGANTGELFF; CDR3nt: TGCGCCAGCAGCTTGGAGGTTCGGGGGGCTAACACCGGGGAGCTGTTTTTT
j_gene: TRBJ2-3; d_gene: TRBD2; abundance: NA; v_gene: TRBV13; CDR3aa: CASSSTSGSTDTQYF; CDR3nt: TGTGCCAGCAGTTCCACTAGCGGGAGCACAGATACGCAGTATTTT
j_gene: TRBJ2-5; d_gene: NA; abundance: NA; v_gene: TRBV11-1; CDR3aa: CASSLGEETQYF; CDR3nt: TGTGCCAGCAGCTTAGGGGAAGAGACCCAGTACTTC
j_gene: TRBJ2-1; d_gene: NA; abundance: NA; v_gene: TRBV15; CDR3aa: CATSRVRPADEQFF; CDR3nt: TGTGCCACCAGCAGAGTCCGGCCCGCGGATGAGCAGTTCTTC
j_gene: TRBJ2-7; d_gene: NA; abundance: NA; v_gene: TRBV11-3; CDR3aa: CASSLTITYEQYF; CDR3nt: TGTGCCAGCAGCTTAACAATTACCTACGAGCAGTACTTC
j_gene: TRBJ2-1; d_gene: TRBD2; abundance: medium-sized; v_gene: TRBV7-8; CDR3aa: CASSLGTRPSNEQFF; CDR3nt: TGTGCCAGCAGCTTAGGGACTAGACCTTCCAATGAGCAGTTCTTC
j_gene: TRBJ2-1; d_gene: NA; abundance: NA; v_gene: TRBV27; CDR3aa: CASSTSRGRLEQFF; CDR3nt: TGTGCCAGCAGTACCTCCAGGGGTCGTCTTGAGCAGTTCTTC
j_gene: TRBJ2-7; d_gene: TRBD1; abundance: NA; v_gene: TRBV6-6; CDR3aa: CASSYSGAGGGEQYF; CDR3nt: TGTGCCAGCAGTTACTCGGGGGCAGGGGGCGGCGAGCAGTACTTC
j_gene: TRBJ1-1; d_gene: TRBD1; abundance: NA; v_gene: TRBV10-3; CDR3aa: CAIKTRGSDTEAFF; CDR3nt: TGTGCCATCAAAACCAGGGGGTCGGACACTGAAGCTTTCTTT
j_gene: TRBJ2-3; d_gene: NA; abundance: NA; v_gene: TRBV4-2; CDR3aa: CASALGDTQYF; CDR3nt: TGTGCCAGTGCACTGGGAGATACGCAGTATTTT